This T cell receptor (beta chain) is drawn from a study of CD8 T cells in ankylosing spondylitis. The CDR3 length is 16 residues. Germline CDR1 and CDR2: KGHSH and LQKENI. Trimming stripped 1 base from V and 0 bases from J, with 9 bases between. Study-wide findings and caveats: Significant enrichment of disease-linked clones was reported in matched ankylosing spondylitis synovial fluid. The authors found the disease-linked clones to be CD8+ and relatively rare in peripheral blood. There was a TCR beta motif, made of roughly eight highly homologous variants, that appeared characteristic of ankylosing spondylitis blood.

There are many counts of this clonotype. Antigen unknown. TCRdb called the 5' RACE reads again in MiXCR, with one record for every CDR3 protein. The sample yields under 150,000 distinct CDR3 sequences, roughly 8.8% seen once. The material sequenced was blood, either unsorted or a sorted T cell fraction (not recorded which). This clonotype originated in a male donor with ankylosing spondylitis or in good health (not recorded which). The chain is built from TRBV18 and TRBJ2-2, with a weak D call TRBD1 (6 bases). CDR3 sequence reads: CASSPQGTPNTGELFF. The CDR3 bases are TGTGCCAGCTCACCACAGGGGACACCGAACACCGGGGAGCTGTTTTTT.